This T cell receptor (beta chain) originates from a study of blood T cell repertoires in COVID-19. Authors' methods: How many nucleated cells were present was estimated from reference gene primer amplification. Repertoires were generated with immunoSEQ multiplex PCR, while TCRdb's copy carries only in-frame clones and drops some. V, J and clone size are taken as reported in that table, and D and trimming were inferred from the DNA itself. The sample holds some 170,000 clones, around 80% seen once. A word on this clone: Other DNA variants within this sample encode the same CDR3.

Sample: peripheral blood. This receptor was identified in a woman of 80 years or more with acute or convalescent COVID-19.

CDR3 DNA: TGTGCCAGCAGGGGACAGGGAGGTAATTCACCCCTCCACTTT. Protein product: CASRGQGGNSPLHF. The chain is built from TRBV6-5 and TRBJ1-6; 9 bases align to TRBD1. Germline V gene sequence: CDR1 MNHEY, CDR2 SVGAGI. The CDR3 contains 14 residues. V shed 6 bases and J 6 bases; nucleotides not matched to a gene: 3.